The 10 T cell receptor beta chains below were found in one sample sequenced in a study of shared clonotypes between healthy human individuals. Clones were sequenced by immunoSEQ multiplex PCR, and TCRdb holds only the in-frame ones, with some missing. The sample lists about 1.1 million clones, around 82% occurring once. Material for sequencing was memory CD4+ T cells from PBMCs. Subset denoted: CD45RA-negative fraction. These receptor sequences come from a man younger than 30 in good health. Some clones in this sample may be carry-over from other donors' samples.

The chain links TRBV5-6 to TRBJ1-2, with a possible D match to TRBD1 (5 bases). Germline assignment: CDR1 SGHDT and CDR2 YYEEEE. The CDR3 is made up of 15 amino acids. V lost 3 bases to trimming and J lost 1 base, with 13 bases between them. The CDR3: CASSYGGGGNYGYTF. The CDR3 DNA is TGTGCCAGCAGCTACGGTGGTGGGGGTAACTATGGCTACACCTTC.

This rearrangement joins TRBV10-3 to TRBJ2-3; 7 bases map to TRBD1. Looked up from germline, CDR1 is ENHRY and CDR2 is SYGVKD. Trimming at V came to 4 bases and at J to 1 base, leaving 2 bases not matched to a gene. This CDR3 contains 14 residues. For the CDR3, the DNA is TGTGCCATCAGTGGTGGACAGGGCACAGATACGCAGTATTTT. Amino acid sequence: CAISGGQGTDTQYF.

The rearrangement uses TRBV7-3 and TRBJ2-2; D perhaps matches TRBD1 (5 bases). The germline V and J ends were trimmed by 1 base and 7 bases, with 13 bases remaining between them. This CDR3 region has 15 residues. Germline CDR1 is SGHTA and CDR2 is FQGTGA. Here the CDR3 DNA reads TGTGCCAGCAGCTTAAATTCAAGGGGTATCGGGGAGCTGTTTTTT. This translates into CASSLNSRGIGELFF.

This chain links TRBV15 with TRBJ2-3; TRBD1 aligns across 7 bases. The CDR3 consists of 15 residues. Germline V gives CDR1 LNHNV, CDR2 YYDKDF (reference sequence). V trimming: 5 bases; J trimming: 1 base; junction bases outside the gene matches: 6. The CDR3 here is CATSRGQPRTDTQYF. Here the CDR3 DNA reads TGTGCCACCAGCCGGGGACAGCCACGCACAGATACGCAGTATTTT.

The chain couples TRBV6-1 to TRBJ2-1, with D perhaps TRBD2 (6 bases). Trimming cost V 11 bases and J 5 bases, with 19 bases left between them. Germline lookup yields CDR1 MNHNS and CDR2 SASEGT. The CDR3 is 14 residues long. CDR3: CAGTRDLLNNEQFF. The CDR3 DNA reads as TGTGCCGGCACGCGGGACCTTCTCAACAATGAGCAGTTCTTC.

This clone was found many times. The chain employs TRBV11-1 and TRBJ2-5; D remains ambiguous. This CDR3 spans 13 amino acids. Germline-derived CDR1 and CDR2 are SGHAT and FQDESV (reference sequence). Trimming pared 1 base from V and 1 base from J, leaving 4 bases between. The CDR3 DNA reads as TGTGCCAGCAGCTTAGGGGTCCAAGAGACCCAGTACTTC. As protein: CASSLGVQETQYF.

The chain joins TRBV28 to TRBJ2-7; the match to TRBD2 covers 13 bases. With V trimmed by 4 bases and J by 7 bases, 7 bases remained unmatched. The CDR3 covers 15 residues. Germline values: CDR1 MDHEN, CDR2 SYDVKM. CDR3 coding DNA: TGTGCCAGCAGTTCCCCCGGGACTAGCGGGACTGAGCAGTACTTC. Translating it yields CASSSPGTSGTEQYF.

About this clone: The same CDR3 arises from other DNA sequences in this sample as well. The V call is TRBV6-1, the J call TRBJ1-1; 8 bases are shared with TRBD1. The germline CDR1 and CDR2 sequences are MNHNS and SASEGT. Trimming cost V 4 bases and J 5 bases; bases outside gene matches: 6. CDR3 length equals 14 residues. Here the CDR3 DNA reads TGTGCCAGCAGTGTTCAGGGGGCGGGGACTGAAGCTTTCTTT. Its protein is CASSVQGAGTEAFF.

V gene TRBV7-9 combines with J gene TRBJ2-7; maybe TRBD1 (6 bases). V lost 3 bases to trimming and J lost 2 bases, with 8 bases between them. Germline V gene sequence: CDR1 SEHNR, CDR2 FQNEAQ (reference sequence). CDR3 size: 13 residues. CDR3 amino acids: CASSFRDTYEQYF. CDR3 DNA: TGTGCCAGCAGCTTTCGGGACACCTACGAGCAGTACTTC.

The chain joins TRBV9 to TRBJ1-1; no clear D. CDR1 is SGDLS, CDR2 YYNGEE, per germline. This CDR3 is built from 14 residues. V was pared by 0 bases and J by 5 bases, with 11 bases between. CDR3 nucleotides: TGTGCCAGCAGCGTAGATGGTGGAAGTACTGAAGCTTTCTTT. This encodes CASSVDGGSTEAFF.